The rows below give T cell receptor beta chains drawn from one sample of a study of cytomegalovirus exposure and HLA in healthy donors. Data came from immunoSEQ multiplex PCR; TCRdb stores just in-frame clones and leaves some out. The sample has about 160,000 clones; 60% to 85% are singletons. Material: PBMCs. The receptors shown here come from a middle-aged woman in good health and CMV-seropositive. Both conserved end residues are part of each CDR3. A D gene is named only where the DNA matches it firmly. Size is stated for part of the rows, as once, few or many counts, or as a class when the clone is expanded.

J	V	size	D	DNA	CDR3
TRBJ2-7	TRBV6-5	.	TRBD1	TGTGCCAGCAGCCTACCCGGGACAGGGTTTTACGAGCAGTACTTC	CASSLPGTGFYEQYF
TRBJ2-3	TRBV7-3	.	.	TGTGCCAGCAGCATGTCAGGGCTTAGCACAGATACGCAGTATTTT	CASSMSGLSTDTQYF
TRBJ1-2	TRBV10-3	.	TRBD1	TGTGCCATCAGAAGACAGGGTACGGAGGATGGCTACACCTTC	CAIRRQGTEDGYTF
TRBJ1-4	TRBV9	few	.	TGTGCCAGCAGCGGCCAGAGCGGGACTAATGAAAAACTGTTTTTT	CASSGQSGTNEKLFF
TRBJ1-6	TRBV5-6	once	TRBD1	TGTGCCAGCAGCGTTGACAGGGGGCTTGTCTCACCCCTCCACTTT	CASSVDRGLVSPLHF
TRBJ1-1	TRBV9	.	.	TGTGCCAGCAGCCCCCAGGGGTGGGGGAACACTGAAGCTTTCTTT	CASSPQGWGNTEAFF
TRBJ2-1	TRBV14	.	.	TGTGCCAGCAGCCAAGAGCCAGGCCTCTCCTACAATGAGCAGTTCTTC	CASSQEPGLSYNEQFF
TRBJ2-1	TRBV6-1	.	TRBD1	TGTGCGGCTGAGGGACAGGTCACTCAGCAGTTCTTC	CAAEGQVTQQFF
TRBJ2-7	TRBV7-2	.	TRBD1	TGTGCCAGCAGCTTAGAAGGGACAGGGGGCTACGAGCAGTACTTC	CASSLEGTGGYEQYF
TRBJ1-2	TRBV6-1	few	TRBD1	TGTGCCAGCAGTGAGACAGGGAACTATGGCTACACCTTC	CASSETGNYGYTF
TRBJ1-6	TRBV10-3	.	TRBD1	TGTGCCATCAGTGGGGGACAGACCGATTCACCCCTCCACTTT	CAISGGQTDSPLHF
TRBJ2-7	TRBV10-2	.	.	TGCGCCAGCAGTGATAACCGGCTAGCTAACACCTACGAGCAGTACTTC	CASSDNRLANTYEQYF
TRBJ1-3	TRBV11-3	.	.	TGTGCCAGCAGCTCCCTTCAGGGGAACACCATATATTTT	CASSSLQGNTIYF
TRBJ2-3	TRBV7-2	.	TRBD2	TGTGCCAGCAGCTCCTATAGCGGGGGGAAAAGCACAGATACGCAGTATTTT	CASSSYSGGKSTDTQYF
TRBJ2-1	TRBV27	.	TRBD2	TGTGCCAGCAGTTTCCTACTAGCGGGGGGTCGGTACAATGAGCAGTTCTTC	CASSFLLAGGRYNEQFF
TRBJ2-7	TRBV28	few	.	TGTGCCAGCAGTCAGTACGTGGGGGCTGTTGGCGAGCAGTACTTC	CASSQYVGAVGEQYF
TRBJ1-1	TRBV20-1	.	.	TGCAGTGCTAGGAATCCAGCTGAAGCTTTCTTT	CSARNPAEAFF